This record concerns one TCR beta chain sequence. Its antigen target is currently unknown. No much larger clone exists at a distance of one base, and base qualities are not known. The immunoSEQ Assay, a bias-controlled multiplex PCR, was used to amplify TCRbeta CDR3 regions from genomic DNA. Turning to the authors' computational methods: The number of nucleated cells in each sample was estimated by amplification of reference gene primers within the assay. To quantify the absolute abundance of each unique TCRbeta CDR3 rearrangement, sequence reads were collapsed and filtered. For each sample, productive Simpson clonality was calculated as the square root of Simpson's diversity index across productive rearrangements. TCRdb holds this immuneACCESS table with in-frame rearrangements only. Some clones are missing; in checked studies, unresolved V genes explain under half, and the rest has no known cause. V, J and clone size were drawn from that table, and D and trimming were deduced from the DNA. The sample profile shows approximately 270,000 clones; around 93% of them were found once. Of the sample, around 2.8% falls within the top ten clones.

In the prospective study, participants were 18 to 89 years old, resided in about two dozen geographic areas of the United States, and were enrolled through a virtual design. In the prospective study, cohorts were assigned on the basis of participant-reported clinical history obtained from a screening survey and a study questionnaire. Exposed participants were defined as having been in contact with someone with a PCR-confirmed or clinician-diagnosed COVID-19 case within 2 weeks of study entry. In the prospective study, mobile phlebotomists collected whole blood, serum and a nasopharyngeal or oropharyngeal swab from each participant. Over an approximately two-month period, participants in the prospective study had the option of providing additional blood draws and questionnaires. Blood samples from the prospective study were shipped frozen or at room temperature prior to DNA extraction. The CDR3 contains 18 residues, cysteine and phenylalanine counted. Kept here is only the CDR3 DNA, which spans 54 bases and is read in frame from base 1. V loses 5 bases at its end and J loses 2 bases; junction bases beyond the gene matches: 16. Taken from the germline V gene, the CDR1 and CDR2 loops are SGHAT and FQNNGV.

This entry is derived from a study of blood T cell repertoires in COVID-19 (dated by TCRdb to between 2020 and 2021). Some background on the complete study: Samples from collaborators originated in the United States, Italy and Spain and spanned both the acute and convalescent phases of COVID-19. The material from the prospective study consisted of cDNA or gDNA derived from T cells, B-cell-depleted T cells, or PBMCs. The dataset comprised deeply sampled blood TCRbeta repertoires from subjects exposed to, actively infected with, or recovered from COVID-19. A freely available public database, intended as a resource for researchers studying the immune response to SARS-CoV-2, is where the repertoires were released. Samples were obtained from the ongoing ImmuneRACE study (first 160 participants) and from approximately 1,200 subjects provided by 6 global collaborators. Sample metadata almost always included a de-identified subject ID, COVID-19 status, age in years and sex. Where available, HLA class I and class II types were taken from metadata supplied by the sample provider and were not determined by assay-based typing. The paper as a whole reports these results and caveats: Clinical and demographic metadata were provided uncurated, with the amount varying by source and participant.

The chain is encoded by TRBV11-2 joined to TRBJ2-3; 7 nucleotides in the junction match TRBD2. The sequence was collected from a man aged 35-49 years who had been exposed to COVID-19. The sample taken for sequencing was PBMCs or T cells enriched from blood (not recorded which). The nucleotides are TGTGCCAGCAGCCCTCCCGTCCGGCTAGCGGCGAACACAGATACGCAGTATTTT. It translates as CASSPPVRLAANTDTQYF.